One sample yielded the 6 T cell receptor beta chains listed below, sequenced in a study of post-analysis software for immune sequencing data. No cognate antigen is known for these TCRs. The TCR beta cDNA libraries contained unique molecular identifiers. TCRdb used MiXCR to reprocess the PCR reads, holding one entry per CDR3 protein. The table includes about 210,000 distinct CDR3 sequences, around 29% detected once. Notes on the study in general: Several TRBV segments (TRBV5-6, TRBV5-1 and TRBV20-1 among them) occurred more frequently in patients than in controls.

The sample was blood. Receptors were obtained from a girl under 18 with multiple sclerosis.

In regard to this clonotype: A much larger clone is a single base away; this may be a read error. The rearrangement joins TRBV3-1 to TRBJ2-3, with 10 bases that match TRBD2. Germline V gives CDR1 LGHDT, CDR2 YNNKEL (reference sequence). The J segment lost 2 bases and the V segment lost 6 bases, leaving 8 bases of the junction unmatched. The CDR3 runs to 16 residues. CDR3 sequence reads: CASSYGTSEFTDTQYF. CDR3 nucleotide sequence: TGTGCCAGCAGTTATGGGACTAGCGAGTTCACAGATACGCAGTATTTT.

The V call is TRBV25-1, the J call TRBJ2-2; D remains ambiguous. Trimming shortened V by 6 bases and J by 3 bases, and 14 bases separated the two germline ends. Germline V gene lookup returns CDR1 MGHDK and CDR2 SYGVNS. This CDR3 region has 15 residues. In nucleotides, the CDR3 is TGTGCCAGCAGCTTTAGTAGGCTCGACACCGGGGAGCTGTTTTTT. The encoded protein is CASSFSRLDTGELFF.

This chain uses TRBV6-2 or TRBV6-3 with TRBJ2-7, with D perhaps matching TRBD2 (6 bases). The CDR3 loop spans 14 amino acids. The germline CDR1 and CDR2 sequences are MNHEY and SVGEGT. V was clipped by 5 bases and J by 4 bases, with 15 bases between them. This CDR3 reads CASSRPGGAYEQYF. CDR3 bases: TGTGCCAGCAGTCGGCCCGGAGGGGCTTACGAGCAGTACTTC.

This clonotype turned up a few times. The V and J genes are TRBV4-1 and TRBJ2-5, with TRBD2 matching 7 bases. The germline V gene has CDR1 MGHRA and CDR2 YSYEKL. V was clipped by 3 bases and J by 4 bases; unmatched bases: 8. The CDR3 has 15 amino acids. CDR3 sequence reads: CASSQGGGVGETQYF. CDR3 bases: TGCGCCAGCAGCCAGGGGGGGGGAGTCGGAGAGACCCAGTACTTC.

This clonotype was found many times. The J gene is TRBJ2-7, the V gene TRBV7-3; 9 bases match TRBD1. Germline trimming cut 5 bases from V and 6 bases from J; bases unmatched to any gene: 14. CDR1 and CDR2 from the germline V gene are SGHTA and FQGTGA. The CDR3 spans 16 residues. Here the CDR3 DNA reads TGTGCCAGCAGCCTCCAGGCCGGGACAGGGCTTGGCGAGCAGTACTTC. This encodes CASSLQAGTGLGEQYF.

The sample holds one count of this clonotype. The chain recombines TRBV9 with TRBJ1-5, with no clear D. Germline-derived CDR1 and CDR2 are SGDLS and YYNGEE. Trimming took 0 bases from V and 4 from J, leaving 11 bases between them. The CDR3 is made up of 15 amino acids. CDR3 amino acids: CASSVGPGSNQPQHF. The CDR3 DNA follows: TGTGCCAGCAGCGTAGGGCCGGGCTCGAATCAGCCCCAGCATTTT.